Given below is one T cell receptor (beta chain) in context. Its antigen is unknown. Primers for the PCR totalled 60 Vbeta and 13 Jbeta. Some clones are missing from TCRdb's copy, which holds only in-frame ones; the method was immunoSEQ multiplex PCR. The table includes about 180,000 clones, more than 60% detected once. The record originates from a study of cytomegalovirus exposure and HLA in healthy donors. Study-level results: TCR beta chains associated with HLA were, in a later analysis, more clonally expanded than equally common others.

This CDR3 is 18 amino acids long. With 6 bases clipped from V and 8 bases from J, the junction kept 19 bases outside the gene matches. Per germline, CDR1 SNHLY and CDR2 FYNNEI. V is TRBV2 and J is TRBJ2-1, with 10 bases fitting TRBD2. This clonotype was obtained from a woman aged 55 to 70 in good health and CMV-seropositive. The sample was PBMCs. This chain's CDR3 is CASRAPPSGRANGHEQFF. CDR3 nucleotide sequence: TGTGCCAGCAGAGCCCCCCCGAGCGGGAGGGCCAATGGACATGAGCAGTTCTTC.